Following are 31 T cell receptor beta chains from one sample sequenced in a study of CD8+ T cells in alopecia areata. The sample's treatment: oral pan-JAK inhibitor, 5-10 mg twice daily. RNA was extracted and reverse transcribed into cDNA as the sequencing template. Some clones are missing from TCRdb's copy, which holds only in-frame ones; the method was immunoSEQ multiplex PCR. Among 170,000 or so clones listed, about 53% were seen once. Specimen: CD8+ T cells sorted from blood, collected at week 24, from a patient treated with tofacitinib. All receptors come from a human donor with alopecia areata.

In this sample, this clone turned up once. V is TRBV7-3 and J is TRBJ1-1; weak D call: TRBD1 (5 bases). Trimming stripped 2 bases from V and 7 bases from J, with 17 bases between. CDR3 size: 15 residues. Germline assignment: CDR1 SGHTA and CDR2 FQGTGA. Written as DNA, the CDR3 is TGTGCCAGCAGCTTATCGGGCAGGGCACCAGATGAAGCTTTCTTT. This codes for CASSLSGRAPDEAFF.

This chain links TRBV19 with TRBJ1-5, with D maybe TRBD1 (5 bases). In germline, CDR1 is LNHDA, CDR2 SQIVND (reference sequence). The CDR3 loop spans 14 amino acids. Trimming left V 5 bases short and J 3 bases short, with 11 bases between. The CDR3 sequence is CASSADRINQPQHF. As DNA, the CDR3 is TGTGCCAGTAGTGCTGACAGAATCAATCAGCCCCAGCATTTT.

This clone has more than one count but fewer than ten. This chain joins TRBV11-2 and TRBJ2-3; 7 bases are a match to TRBD1. V lost 5 bases, J lost 4 bases, and 6 bases stayed unmatched. This CDR3 region has 14 residues. Germline V gene data show CDR1 as SGHAT and CDR2 as FQNNGV. CDR3 sequence (DNA): TGTGCCAGCAGCGTGGGGGACAGAGCAGATACGCAGTATTTT. Protein product: CASSVGDRADTQYF.

This clone appeared a few times. This chain joins TRBV29-1 and TRBJ2-7, with a weak D call TRBD1 (6 bases). Germline CDR1 and CDR2: SQVTM and ANQGSEA. The CDR3 is 13 residues long. V dropped 3 bases and J dropped 4 bases, with 13 bases sitting between them. The CDR3 here is CSVESGDAYEQYF. Here the CDR3 DNA reads TGCAGCGTTGAGTCAGGGGACGCTTACGAGCAGTACTTC.

The V and J genes are TRBV2 and TRBJ1-5; 9 nucleotides align to TRBD1. This CDR3 is built from 13 residues. V shed 6 bases and J 6 bases; nucleotides not matched to a gene: 3. CDR1 and CDR2 (germline): SNHLY, FYNNEI. CDR3 nucleotides: TGTGCCAGCAGCGGACAGGGGATTCAGCCCCAGCATTTT. This encodes CASSGQGIQPQHF.

V and J are TRBV11-2 and TRBJ1-4, with D perhaps TRBD1 (6 bases). V was trimmed by 4 bases and J by 14 bases, leaving 11 bases between them. Germline CDR1 SGHAT, CDR2 FQNNGV. The CDR3 spans 11 residues. CDR3 region: CASSSTGMLFF. The CDR3 DNA sequence: TGTGCCAGCAGCTCCACAGGGATGCTGTTTTTT.

Concerning this clone: The identical CDR3 is also encoded by other nucleotide sequences in the sample. V gene TRBV30 combines with J gene TRBJ1-5; D gene unclear. With 1 base removed from V and 0 bases from J, the gap between germline ends came to 4 bases. Germline assignment: CDR1 GTSNPN and CDR2 SVGIG (reference sequence). CDR3 length: 13 amino acids. The DNA of the CDR3 is TGTGCCTGGAGTGAGGGTAGCAATCAGCCCCAGCATTTT. As protein: CAWSEGSNQPQHF.

The V call is TRBV10-3, the J call TRBJ2-1; 8 bases map to TRBD2. The CDR3 length is 15 residues. V was pared by 4 bases and J by 7 bases, with 9 bases of the junction left unmatched. Germline V gene data show CDR1 as ENHRY and CDR2 as SYGVKD. The CDR3 region has the DNA TGTGCCATCAGTGGCGGGGGGTCCCGTGGGAATGAGCAGTTCTTC. Translation gives CAISGGGSRGNEQFF.

This sequence joins TRBV29-1 and TRBJ2-1; maybe TRBD2 (6 bases). Trimming took 7 bases from V and 0 from J, leaving 22 bases between them. The germline CDR1 and CDR2 sequences are SQVTM and ANQGSEA. This CDR3 is built from 17 residues. The CDR3 loop is CSAEGRSGTVSYNEQFF. Here the CDR3 DNA reads TGCAGCGCGGAGGGGAGGTCGGGGACGGTCTCCTACAATGAGCAGTTCTTC.

This clone was picked up a small number of times. This sample includes further DNA sequences coding for the same CDR3. The chain has TRBV6-6 and TRBJ2-2; no firm D call. Trimming removed 6 bases from V and 6 bases from J, with 2 bases in between. The CDR3 runs 10 residues. Germline assignment: CDR1 MNHNY and CDR2 SVGAGI (reference sequence). As DNA, the CDR3 is TGTGCCAGCAGCGCCGGGGAGCTGTTTTTT. This gives the protein CASSAGELFF.

This clone has more than one count but fewer than ten. Different DNA sequences within this sample yield the same CDR3. The chain links TRBV2 to TRBJ2-7; D not resolved. Germline lookup yields CDR1 SNHLY and CDR2 FYNNEI. The CDR3 is 11 residues long. With 1 base removed from V and 4 bases from J, the gap between germline ends came to 2 bases. CDR3 loop: CASSEGYEQYF. The CDR3 DNA reads as TGTGCCAGCAGTGAAGGGTACGAGCAGTACTTC.

This clone turned up a few times. The rearrangement joins TRBV29-1 to TRBJ1-5; 7 bases are shared with TRBD1. V lost 5 bases and J lost 5; bases outside the gene matches: 3. Germline CDR1 reads SQVTM; CDR2 reads ANQGSEA. The CDR3 runs 12 residues. The DNA of the CDR3 is TGCAGCGTTCGGGACAGTGATCAGCCCCAGCATTTT. This translates into CSVRDSDQPQHF.

This clone has just one count. The CDR3 DNA reads TGTGCCAGCAGTGAATTTGGTTTCGGGCAGCCCACTGAAGCTTTCTTT. Translation gives CASSEFGFGQPTEAFF. This sequence joins TRBV25-1 and TRBJ1-1, with D hard to call. The V end lost 1 base, the J end lost 4 bases, and 16 bases lay between the germline ends. Germline V gives CDR1 MGHDK, CDR2 SYGVNS. The CDR3 loop spans 16 amino acids.

The V call is TRBV7-9, the J call TRBJ2-4; maybe TRBD1 (7 bases). CDR1 SEHNR and CDR2 FQNEAQ come from the germline V gene (reference sequence). The CDR3 is 14 amino acids. V lost 1 base and J 9 bases, leaving 13 bases between the germline ends. The CDR3 sequence: CASSLGGGGGIQYF. For the CDR3, the DNA is TGTGCCAGCAGCTTAGGAGGAGGGGGCGGCATTCAGTACTTC.

V usage is TRBV29-1 and J usage is TRBJ2-2; either TRBD1 or TRBD2 may fit D (5 bases each). Germline V CDR1 and CDR2: SQVTM, ANQGSEA. Trimming took off 4 bases at V and 7 bases at J, with 10 bases between the two ends. The CDR3 length is 12 residues. The CDR3 sequence is CSVVRGDGELFF. The DNA for the CDR3 is TGCAGCGTTGTGAGGGGCGACGGGGAGCTGTTTTTT.

This clone was seen a handful of times. The chain carries TRBV7-3 and TRBJ2-3; TRBD1 matches at 11 bases. J lost 2 bases, V lost 3 bases, and 4 bases had no gene match. Per germline, CDR1 SGHTA and CDR2 FQGTGA. This CDR3 has 16 residues. The CDR3 here is CASSLGQGVLTDTQYF. The CDR3 bases are TGTGCCAGCAGCTTGGGACAGGGGGTCCTCACAGATACGCAGTATTTT.

A few counts support this clone. The chain carries TRBV6-6 and TRBJ1-6; D is unresolved. The CDR3 consists of 14 residues. Trimming left V 7 bases short and J 6 bases short, with 13 bases between. Germline loops: CDR1 MNHNY, CDR2 SVGAGI (reference sequence). The CDR3 region is CASNWDSGNSPLHF. CDR3 coding DNA: TGTGCCAGCAACTGGGATTCGGGTAATTCACCCCTCCACTTT.

This clone showed up just once. V gene TRBV9 combines with J gene TRBJ2-7; D may be TRBD1 or TRBD2 (6 bases each). CDR3 size: 13 residues. Germline assignment: CDR1 SGDLS and CDR2 YYNGEE. Trimming pared 0 bases from V and 7 bases from J, leaving 11 bases between. The CDR3 is CASSVGGGGEQYF. DNA for the CDR3: TGTGCCAGCAGCGTAGGTGGAGGGGGTGAGCAGTACTTC.

In this sample, this clone turned up once. The chain has TRBV10-1 and TRBJ2-5; no clear D gene. V was pared by 7 bases and J by 5 bases, with 5 bases between. Germline CDR1 is WNHNN and CDR2 is SYGVQD (reference sequence). This CDR3 is 10 amino acids long. The CDR3 here is CASTSETQYF. DNA for the CDR3: TGCGCCAGCACGTCCGAGACCCAGTACTTC.

This clone was counted between two and nine times. The rearrangement uses TRBV13 and TRBJ2-4, with 7 bases identical to TRBD1. The CDR3 totals 17 residues. Germline V gene lookup returns CDR1 PRHDT and CDR2 FYEKMQ (reference sequence). The J segment lost 2 bases and the V segment lost 5 bases, leaving 12 bases of the junction unmatched. The CDR3 spells CASSQRRQGSTKNIQYF. The CDR3 coding sequence is TGTGCCAGCAGCCAACGCCGACAGGGCTCCACCAAAAACATTCAGTACTTC. Filled out from reference TRBV13 and TRBJ2-4, the complete variable domain reads AAGVIQSPRHLIKEKRETATLKCYPIPRHDTVYWYQQGPGQDPQFLISFYEKMQSDKGSIPDRFSAQQFSDYHSELNMSSLELGDSALYFCASSQRRQGSTKNIQYFGAGTRLSVL.

The rearrangement links TRBV5-1 to TRBJ1-1; a weak D match, TRBD1 (5 bases). This CDR3 region has 12 residues. Germline values: CDR1 SGHRS, CDR2 YFSETQ. Deletions cut 4 bases from V and 6 bases from J, with 10 bases between. CDR3 protein: CASSPSGPEAFF. The CDR3 DNA is TGCGCCAGCAGCCCGTCGGGGCCTGAAGCTTTCTTT.

The gene calls are TRBV19 and TRBJ2-7; TRBD2 is a possible D gene (5 bases). This CDR3 region has 14 residues. The germline CDR1 and CDR2 sequences are LNHDA and SQIVND (reference sequence). The V and J ends lost 5 bases and 4 bases respectively, with 15 bases between them. The CDR3 reads CASSPLDFPYEQYF. CDR3 coding DNA: TGTGCCAGTAGTCCATTGGACTTCCCTTACGAGCAGTACTTC.

This clone turned up a few times. The genes are TRBV7-9 and TRBJ2-2; D call uncertain. Per germline, CDR1 SEHNR and CDR2 FQNEAQ (reference sequence). This CDR3 comprises 16 residues. The V end was cut by 5 bases, the J end by 1 base, with 14 bases between. CDR3 coding DNA: TGTGCCAGCAGCGACGGGTCCAAGGGGAACACCGGGGAGCTGTTTTTT. Translated, it gives CASSDGSKGNTGELFF.

The chain recombines TRBV6-5 with TRBJ1-2, with a tentative D call TRBD1 (5 bases). The CDR3 covers 14 residues. Germline values: CDR1 MNHEY, CDR2 SVGAGI. V gave up 4 bases and J gave up 4 bases, with 13 bases separating them. CDR3 DNA: TGTGCCAGCAGTTTGGACAACAGCGGCTATGGCTACACCTTC. This translates into CASSLDNSGYGYTF.

This clone was counted a few times. The chain combines TRBV14 with TRBJ2-7, with D possibly matching TRBD2 (5 bases). The CDR3 has 15 amino acids. Trimming removed 3 bases at V and 2 bases at J, with 14 bases between. Germline values: CDR1 SGHDN, CDR2 FVKESK. CDR3 in DNA: TGTGCCAGCAGCCATTACACCTCCGGGACCTACGAGCAGTACTTC. Amino acids: CASSHYTSGTYEQYF.

This clone appeared a few times. The rearrangement joins TRBV4-3 to TRBJ1-2; TRBD1 is a possible D gene (5 bases). V was trimmed by 0 bases and J by 5 bases, leaving 13 bases between them. The CDR3 has 15 amino acids. Germline V gene data show CDR1 as LGHNA and CDR2 as YSLEER. The CDR3 sequence is CASSQDQGREYGYTF. CDR3 DNA: TGCGCCAGCAGCCAAGACCAGGGAAGGGAATATGGCTACACCTTC.

This chain links TRBV20-1 with TRBJ2-7; no definite D call. Trimming took 3 bases from V and 4 from J, leaving 7 bases between them. The germline CDR1 and CDR2 sequences are DFQATT and SNEGSKA (reference sequence). The CDR3 consists of 11 residues. The CDR3 reads CSARIEYEQYF. The DNA for the CDR3 is TGCAGTGCTAGGATTGAGTACGAGCAGTACTTC.

In this sample, this clone turned up a few times. The chain employs TRBV14 and TRBJ1-6, with D perhaps TRBD1 (6 bases). The CDR3 runs to 17 residues. The V end lost 1 base, the J end lost 2 bases, and 12 bases lay between the germline ends. The germline CDR1 and CDR2 sequences are SGHDN and FVKESK. The CDR3 nucleotides are TGTGCCAGCAGCCAAGGCCCGCGGGACACCTATAATTCACCCCTCCACTTT. Translated: CASSQGPRDTYNSPLHF.

The chain employs TRBV7-2 and TRBJ2-1; the D is unclear. CDR3 length equals 11 residues. Germline CDR1 reads SGHTA; CDR2 reads FQGNSA. V was cut by 8 bases and J by 12 bases, with 14 bases left in between. CDR3 sequence reads: CASGARLWQFF. CDR3 sequence (DNA): TGTGCCAGCGGAGCCCGGCTGTGGCAGTTCTTC.

This chain links TRBV11-2 with TRBJ2-1; 8 bases fit TRBD2. CDR1 and CDR2 (germline): SGHAT, FQNNGV. This CDR3 contains 14 residues. Germline trimming cut 2 bases from V and 8 bases from J; bases unmatched to any gene: 5. The CDR3 reads CASSLTGGLDEQFF. In nucleotides, the CDR3 is TGTGCCAGCAGCTTAACGGGGGGGCTCGATGAGCAGTTCTTC.

V gene TRBV29-1 combines with J gene TRBJ2-7; a possible D gene is TRBD2 (5 bases). The germline V gene encodes CDR1 SQVTM and CDR2 ANQGSEA. The CDR3 spans 14 residues. Between the trimmed V and J ends, which lost 3 bases and 7 bases, there was a span of 19 bases. The CDR3: CSVEVGLGRGEQYF. The DNA of the CDR3 is TGCAGCGTTGAGGTTGGATTGGGTCGGGGAGAGCAGTACTTC.